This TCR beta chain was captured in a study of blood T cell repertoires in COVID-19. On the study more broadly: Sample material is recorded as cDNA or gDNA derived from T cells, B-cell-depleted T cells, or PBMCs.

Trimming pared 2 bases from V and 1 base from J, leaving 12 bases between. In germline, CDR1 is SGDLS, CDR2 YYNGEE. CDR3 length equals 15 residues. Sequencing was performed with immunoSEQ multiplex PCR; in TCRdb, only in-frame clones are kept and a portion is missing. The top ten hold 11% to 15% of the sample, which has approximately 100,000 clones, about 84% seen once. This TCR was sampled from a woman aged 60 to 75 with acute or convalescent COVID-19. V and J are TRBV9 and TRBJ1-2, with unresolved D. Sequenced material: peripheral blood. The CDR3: CASSVSSLLNYGYTF. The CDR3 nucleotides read TGTGCCAGCAGCGTGTCTAGCCTCCTTAACTATGGCTACACCTTC.